Listed here is a single T cell receptor (beta chain). This specimen comes from a study of CD8+ T cells in alopecia areata. Study information: The drug, oral tofacitinib, was given to treated patients at 5 to 10 mg twice daily.

Treatment described: oral pan-JAK inhibitor, 5-10 mg twice daily. Extracted RNA was reverse transcribed, and the resulting cDNA served as sequencing template. Using immunoSEQ multiplex PCR, the repertoire was profiled, and TCRdb retains in-frame clones only, with some absent. The data contain fewer than 250,000 clones, 35% to 45% of them singletons. The source was CD4+ T cells sorted from blood, collected at roughly week 30, from a patient treated with tofacitinib. The receptor was isolated from a human donor with alopecia areata.

The CDR3, as DNA: TGTGCCAGCAGCCCCGGGACAGCTCAGAACACTGAAGCTTTCTTT. Its protein is CASSPGTAQNTEAFF. J is TRBJ1-1 and V is TRBV7-9, with 7 bases identical to TRBD1. Germline V gene sequence: CDR1 SEHNR, CDR2 FQNEAQ (reference sequence). The ends lost 5 bases at V and 1 base at J; junction bases unmatched: 7. This CDR3 contains 15 residues.